A selection of T cell receptor beta chains follows, all from one sample in a study of blood T cell repertoires in COVID-19. Method: immunoSEQ multiplex PCR; TCRdb's copy keeps in-frame clones and lacks some. This table holds under 200,000 clones, around 82% found once. The sample was peripheral blood. Source of these receptors: a woman of 80 years or more with acute or convalescent COVID-19. Each CDR3 is given with its conserved first and last residue. D genes are given only for firm matches. Clone size is shown for a subset of rows, as once, few, many or a class of expanded clone.

v_gene	abundance	d_gene	j_gene	CDR3aa	CDR3nt
TRBV2	-	-	TRBJ2-1	CASLSGYYNEQFF	TGTGCCAGCTTGAGCGGTTATTACAATGAGCAGTTCTTC
TRBV6-5	-	TRBD2	TRBJ2-5	CASSRGLAFRETQYF	TGTGCCAGCAGTAGGGGACTAGCATTCAGAGAGACCCAGTACTTC
TRBV19	few	-	TRBJ1-4	CASSRYSSNEKLFF	TGTGCCAGTAGTAGGTACTCGTCTAATGAAAAACTGTTTTTT
TRBV3-1/TRBV3-2	-	TRBD1	TRBJ1-1	CASSHGTAGTEAFF	TGTGCCAGCAGCCACGGGACAGCGGGCACTGAAGCTTTCTTT
TRBV5-1	few	TRBD1	TRBJ1-1	CASSLRTGRSTEAFF	TGCGCCAGCAGCCTGCGGACAGGGAGAAGCACTGAAGCTTTCTTT
TRBV9	-	TRBD1	TRBJ1-1	CASSVGTGRNTEAFF	TGTGCCAGCAGCGTAGGGACAGGGAGGAACACTGAAGCTTTCTTT
TRBV11-2	-	TRBD2	TRBJ2-7	CASSSRGGMGYEQYF	TGTGCCAGCAGCTCGCGGGGGGGCATGGGATACGAGCAGTACTTC
TRBV4-2	-	TRBD2	TRBJ2-5	CASSARSGLSQETQYF	TGTGCCAGCAGCGCTCGTTCGGGACTATCCCAAGAGACCCAGTACTTC
TRBV6-6	few	-	TRBJ1-1	CASSTLTVVNTEAFF	TGTGCCAGCAGTACACTGACAGTAGTGAACACTGAAGCTTTCTTT
TRBV12-3/TRBV12-4	-	-	TRBJ1-2	CASRDSSRGGYTF	TGTGCCAGCAGGGACAGCTCCAGGGGTGGCTACACCTTC
TRBV24-1	-	-	TRBJ2-5	CATSTGHQETQYF	TGTGCCACCAGTACAGGGCACCAAGAGACCCAGTACTTC
TRBV7-2	few	-	TRBJ1-6	CASSLAWSSAGPPYSPLHF	TGTGCCAGCAGCTTAGCCTGGAGCTCGGCAGGGCCGCCCTATTCACCCCTCCACTTT
TRBV18	-	TRBD2	TRBJ2-2	CASSPLTSANGELFF	TGTGCCAGCTCACCTTTGACTAGCGCGAACGGGGAGCTGTTTTTT
TRBV11-2	few	TRBD1	TRBJ2-7	CASSFLGTGPGDEQYF	TGTGCCAGCAGCTTCTTAGGGACAGGTCCGGGCGACGAGCAGTACTTC
TRBV7-2	-	-	TRBJ2-3	CASTISPSGGTDTQYF	TGTGCCAGCACCATTTCTCCCAGCGGAGGCACAGATACGCAGTATTTT
TRBV11-2	once	TRBD1	TRBJ2-5	CASSLDGTGQETQYF	TGTGCCAGCAGCTTAGACGGGACAGGGCAAGAGACCCAGTACTTC
TRBV6-2/TRBV6-3	-	TRBD2	TRBJ2-2	CASIPSSGSNTGELFF	TGTGCCAGCATCCCCTCTAGCGGATCGAACACCGGGGAGCTGTTTTTT
TRBV5-1	-	TRBD1	TRBJ2-1	CASSSGQGGRTKARNEQFF	TGCGCCAGCAGCTCGGGACAGGGAGGAAGGACTAAGGCTCGGAATGAGCAGTTCTTC
TRBV2	-	-	TRBJ2-4	CASSNRQVDIQYF	TGTGCCAGCAGTAACCGACAGGTGGACATTCAGTACTTC
TRBV7-9	once	-	TRBJ1-1	CASSHEGGHTEAFF	TGTGCCAGCAGCCACGAGGGGGGGCACACTGAAGCTTTCTTT
TRBV5-4	-	TRBD1	TRBJ1-3	CASSLGQGRSGNTIYF	TGTGCCAGCAGCTTGGGACAGGGGAGGTCTGGAAACACCATATATTTT
TRBV3-1/TRBV3-2	-	-	TRBJ1-2	CASSQGVQGWDYGYTF	TGTGCCAGCAGCCAAGGGGTTCAGGGGTGGGACTATGGCTACACCTTC
TRBV27	-	TRBD1	TRBJ2-7	CASSFLTPDRVYEQYF	TGTGCCAGCAGTTTTCTGACCCCTGACAGGGTCTACGAGCAGTACTTC
TRBV5-4	-	-	TRBJ1-4	CASSLFGANEKLFF	TGTGCCAGCAGCTTGTTTGGAGCAAATGAAAAACTGTTTTTT
TRBV3-1/TRBV3-2	-	TRBD1	TRBJ1-5	CASSQSGTGGFQPQHF	TGTGCCAGCAGCCAGTCCGGGACAGGGGGGTTTCAGCCCCAGCATTTT
TRBV6-4	-	TRBD2	TRBJ2-1	CASSPLAGAYNEQFF	TGTGCCAGCAGTCCTTTAGCGGGGGCCTACAATGAGCAGTTCTTC
TRBV7-9	-	TRBD2	TRBJ2-7	CASGGAGDIFYEQYF	TGTGCCAGCGGTGGAGCGGGAGACATCTTCTACGAGCAGTACTTC
TRBV6-5	once	TRBD1	TRBJ2-7	CASSRDRGSQQYF	TGTGCCAGCAGTAGGGACAGGGGGTCACAGCAGTACTTC
TRBV19	-	-	TRBJ1-5	CATTGQVDQPQHF	TGTGCCACCACAGGCCAAGTGGATCAGCCCCAGCATTTT
TRBV4-2	-	-	TRBJ1-1	CASSQDTQGGSAFF	TGTGCCAGCAGCCAAGATACCCAGGGTGGGTCAGCTTTCTTT
TRBV25-1	-	TRBD1	TRBJ2-5	CASSESGTGVEETQYF	TGTGCCAGCAGTGAGTCCGGGACAGGGGTTGAAGAGACCCAGTACTTC
TRBV3-1/TRBV3-2	-	-	TRBJ1-1	CPVRGRTEAFF	TGTCCCGTAAGGGGGAGAACTGAAGCTTTCTTT
TRBV2	-	-	TRBJ1-1	CASIEGRGNTEAFF	TGTGCCAGCATAGAAGGTCGGGGGAACACTGAAGCTTTCTTT
TRBV5-5	-	-	TRBJ2-1	CASSEHNEQFF	TGTGCCAGCAGCGAGCACAATGAGCAGTTCTTC
TRBV5-4	-	TRBD1	TRBJ1-6	CASSLPDRGNSPLHF	TGTGCCAGCAGCTTGCCGGACAGGGGTAATTCACCCCTCCACTTT
TRBV5-8	few	-	TRBJ2-5	CASSPGQKMYQETQYF	TGTGCCAGCAGCCCAGGACAGAAAATGTACCAAGAGACCCAGTACTTC
TRBV10-3	once	-	TRBJ2-5	CAISGGLQQETQYF	TGTGCCATCAGTGGGGGACTGCAGCAAGAGACCCAGTACTTC
TRBV12-3/TRBV12-4	-	-	TRBJ1-3	CASSLNRGNTIYF	TGTGCCAGCAGTTTAAACAGGGGAAACACCATATATTTT
TRBV10-2	-	-	TRBJ2-7	CASSPPTVSYEQYF	TGCGCCAGCAGTCCTCCTACCGTCTCCTACGAGCAGTACTTC
TRBV12-5	-	TRBD1	TRBJ1-3	CASGLVLGQGILSSGNTIYF	TGTGCTAGTGGTTTGGTATTGGGACAGGGGATCCTCAGCTCTGGAAACACCATATATTTT
TRBV5-4	-	TRBD2	TRBJ2-3	CASSSAGGRYTDTQYF	TGTGCCAGCAGCTCAGCGGGGGGGAGGTACACAGATACGCAGTATTTT